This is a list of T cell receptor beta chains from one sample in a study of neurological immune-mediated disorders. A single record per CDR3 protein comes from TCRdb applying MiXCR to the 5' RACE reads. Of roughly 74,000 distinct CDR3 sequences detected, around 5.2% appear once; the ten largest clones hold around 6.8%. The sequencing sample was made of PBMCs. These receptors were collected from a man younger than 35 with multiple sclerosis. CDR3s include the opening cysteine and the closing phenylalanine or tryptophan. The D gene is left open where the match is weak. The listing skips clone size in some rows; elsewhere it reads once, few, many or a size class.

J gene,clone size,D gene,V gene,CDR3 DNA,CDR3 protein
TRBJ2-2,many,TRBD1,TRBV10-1,TGCGCCAGCAGTGCCGCAGGGGGCACCGGGGAGCTGTTTTTT,CASSAAGGTGELFF
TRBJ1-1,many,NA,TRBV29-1,TGCAGCGCTTCACCTCAGGGGTCCCTAACTGAAGCTTTCTTT,CSASPQGSLTEAFF
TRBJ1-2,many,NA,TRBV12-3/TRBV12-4,TGTGCCAGCAGTTCGGGGGAAGGTGGCTACACCTTC,CASSSGEGGYTF
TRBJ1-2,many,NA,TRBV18,TGTGCCAGCTCTACCACAGGGATGAGCTATGGCTACACCTTC,CASSTTGMSYGYTF
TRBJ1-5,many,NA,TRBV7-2,TGTGCCAGCAGCTTAAGTTCTCCAAAGCCCCAGCATTTT,CASSLSSPKPQHF
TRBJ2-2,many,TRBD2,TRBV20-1,TGCAGTGCTAGAGGCGGGACGGGAGGAGGGAACACCGGGGAGCTGTTTTTT,CSARGGTGGGNTGELFF
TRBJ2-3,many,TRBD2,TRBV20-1,TGCAGTGCTCGGGACTACGTAAGATCTAGCACAGATACGCAGTATTTT,CSARDYVRSSTDTQYF
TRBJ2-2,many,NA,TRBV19,TGTGCCAGTAGTTCAAAACTCACTACGCTGAACACCGGGGAGCTGTTTTTT,CASSSKLTTLNTGELFF
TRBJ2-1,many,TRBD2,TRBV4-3,TGCGCCAGCAGCCAGGCCCCTAGCGGGAGGGGGGGTTTCGATGAGCAGTTCTTC,CASSQAPSGRGGFDEQFF
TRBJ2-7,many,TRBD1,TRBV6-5,TGTGCCAGCAGTTACCGGGACAGGGGAGGTAACGAGCAGTACTTC,CASSYRDRGGNEQYF
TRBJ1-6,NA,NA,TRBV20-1,TGCAGTGCTCCTGCAAGATATGATTCACCCCTCAACTTT,CSAPARYDSPLNF
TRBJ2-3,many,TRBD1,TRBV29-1,TGCAGCGGCGGACAGGGGCGAGCAGATACGCAGTATTTT,CSGGQGRADTQYF
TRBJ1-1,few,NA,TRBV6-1,TGTGCCAGCAGCGACCAGGGCAGTGGGACTGAAGCTTTCTTT,CASSDQGSGTEAFF
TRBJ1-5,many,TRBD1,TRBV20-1,TGCAGTGCGACACAGGGGAATAGCAATCAGCCCCAGCATTTT,CSATQGNSNQPQHF
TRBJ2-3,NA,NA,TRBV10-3,TGTGCCATCAGTGAGTTAGGGCAGGATAGCACAGATACGCAGTATTTT,CAISELGQDSTDTQYF
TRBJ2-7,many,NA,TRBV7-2,TGTGCCAGCAGCGTTCGGGCCTCACCCGAGCAGTACTTC,CASSVRASPEQYF
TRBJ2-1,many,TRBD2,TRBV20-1,TGCAGTGCCCCGGGACTAGCGACCAATGAGCAGTTCTTC,CSAPGLATNEQFF
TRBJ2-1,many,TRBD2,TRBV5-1,TGCGCCAGCAGCCCTTTACTAGCGGGCCCGGCTAACAATGAGCAGTTCTTC,CASSPLLAGPANNEQFF
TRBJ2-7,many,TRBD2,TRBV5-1,TGCGCCAGCAGCTTGAGCGGGGCCCCCTACGAGCAGTACTTC,CASSLSGAPYEQYF
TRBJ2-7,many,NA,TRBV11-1,TGTGCCAGCAGCTTTGAAAGAGGGTACGAGCAGTACTTC,CASSFERGYEQYF
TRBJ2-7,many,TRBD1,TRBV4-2,TGTGCCAGCAGCCACGGTGGACAGGGCTACGAGCAGTACTTC,CASSHGGQGYEQYF
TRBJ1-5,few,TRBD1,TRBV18,TGTGCCAGCTCACCCACCGGACAGGGTAATCAGCCCCAGCATTTT,CASSPTGQGNQPQHF
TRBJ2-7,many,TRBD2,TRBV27,TGTGCCAGCAGTTTATCGGCGGGAGCTTACGAGCAGTACTTC,CASSLSAGAYEQYF
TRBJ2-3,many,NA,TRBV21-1,TGTGCCAGCAGCAAACCCGCAGGGGCTCCCGATACGCAGTATTTT,CASSKPAGAPDTQYF
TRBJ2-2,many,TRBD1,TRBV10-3,TGTGCCATCAGTCCCGGACAGGGGGCAGGTACCGGGGAGCTGTTTTTT,CAISPGQGAGTGELFF
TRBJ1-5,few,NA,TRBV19,TGTGCCAGTATCGGCTGGGGAGGCAGCAATCAGCCCCAGCATTTT,CASIGWGGSNQPQHF
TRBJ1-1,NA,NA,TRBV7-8,TGTGCCAGCAGCCCCCGGACCATGCGCGCCACTGAAGCTTTCTTT,CASSPRTMRATEAFF
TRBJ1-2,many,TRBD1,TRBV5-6,TGTGCCAGCAGCCCAGGGACAGGCAGTTATGGCTACACCTTC,CASSPGTGSYGYTF
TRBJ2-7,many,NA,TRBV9,TGTGCCAGCAGCGTAGGGGGCAGCGACTACGAGCAGTACTTC,CASSVGGSDYEQYF
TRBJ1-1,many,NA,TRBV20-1,TGCAGTGCTAGAGTCCCCGAGGGTGAGATCACTGAAGCTTTCTTT,CSARVPEGEITEAFF
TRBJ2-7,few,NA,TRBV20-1,TGCAGTGCTAGATTAGGGGCCAACTACGAGCAGTACTTC,CSARLGANYEQYF
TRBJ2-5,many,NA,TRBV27,TGTGCCAGCAGTCAACCGGGGCCACGGGGGCCAACCGGAGAGACCCAGTACTTC,CASSQPGPRGPTGETQYF
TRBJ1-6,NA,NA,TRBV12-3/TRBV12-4,TGTGCCAGCAGTCGGGAGTTTGGCAATTCACCCCTCAACTTT,CASSREFGNSPLNF
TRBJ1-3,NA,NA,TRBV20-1,TGCAGAAGAGGGGGAATGGCAGCACGTTATGCCATATCTGGAAACACCATATATTTT,CRRGGMAARYAISGNTIYF
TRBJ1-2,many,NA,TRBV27,TGTGCCAGCAGTTTATGGGGCGGAGCTAACTATGGCTACACCTTC,CASSLWGGANYGYTF
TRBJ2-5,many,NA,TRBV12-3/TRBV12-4,TGTGCCAGCAGTTACCCCCGGGGGTCGCGGGTAGAGACCCAGTACTTC,CASSYPRGSRVETQYF
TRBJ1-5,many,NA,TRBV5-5,TGTGCCAGCAGCCCCTACAGCGATGGGGCTCAGCCCCAGCATTTT,CASSPYSDGAQPQHF
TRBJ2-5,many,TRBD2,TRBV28,TGTGCCAGCAGTTCTCACAAAGCGGGAGGGCCATGGGAGACCCAGTACTTC,CASSSHKAGGPWETQYF
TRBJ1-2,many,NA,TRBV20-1,TGCAGTGCTAGTCGAGGGGTTGGCTATGGCTACACCTTC,CSASRGVGYGYTF
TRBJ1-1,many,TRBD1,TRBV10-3,TGTGCCATCAGTGAGAGGACAGGGGGCCGCGGGGCTTTCTTT,CAISERTGGRGAFF
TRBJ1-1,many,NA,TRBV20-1,TGCAGTGCTAGAGGTGGGGCCTACACTGAAGCTTTCTTT,CSARGGAYTEAFF
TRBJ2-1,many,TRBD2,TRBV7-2,TGTGCCAGCAGCTTTGGACTAGCGGATGAGCAGTTCTTC,CASSFGLADEQFF
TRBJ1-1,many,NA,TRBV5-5,TGTGCCAGCAGTTATGTATGGAGCACTGAAGCTTTCTTT,CASSYVWSTEAFF
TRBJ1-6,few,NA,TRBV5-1,TGCGCCAGCAGCTTGGGGCCAGTGGACAGAGATTCACCCCTCAACTTT,CASSLGPVDRDSPLNF
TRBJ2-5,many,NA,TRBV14,TGTGCCAGCAGCCAAGATGGCAGGGGCCCCGTCCGGACCCAGTACTTC,CASSQDGRGPVRTQYF
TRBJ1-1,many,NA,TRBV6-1,TGTGCCAGCAGGGGGAACGAGGGAGCTTTCTTT,CASRGNEGAFF
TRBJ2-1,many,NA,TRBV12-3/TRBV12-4,TGTGCCAGCAGTTTACCCCGGCGTAGCTATGAGCAGTTCTTC,CASSLPRRSYEQFF
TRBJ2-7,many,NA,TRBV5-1,TGCGCCAGCAGCCCAGACAGCTACGAGCAGTACTTC,CASSPDSYEQYF
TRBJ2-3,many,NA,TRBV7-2,TGTGCCAGCAGCTTAAAGGGTGGGACCGGACCCCAGTATTTT,CASSLKGGTGPQYF